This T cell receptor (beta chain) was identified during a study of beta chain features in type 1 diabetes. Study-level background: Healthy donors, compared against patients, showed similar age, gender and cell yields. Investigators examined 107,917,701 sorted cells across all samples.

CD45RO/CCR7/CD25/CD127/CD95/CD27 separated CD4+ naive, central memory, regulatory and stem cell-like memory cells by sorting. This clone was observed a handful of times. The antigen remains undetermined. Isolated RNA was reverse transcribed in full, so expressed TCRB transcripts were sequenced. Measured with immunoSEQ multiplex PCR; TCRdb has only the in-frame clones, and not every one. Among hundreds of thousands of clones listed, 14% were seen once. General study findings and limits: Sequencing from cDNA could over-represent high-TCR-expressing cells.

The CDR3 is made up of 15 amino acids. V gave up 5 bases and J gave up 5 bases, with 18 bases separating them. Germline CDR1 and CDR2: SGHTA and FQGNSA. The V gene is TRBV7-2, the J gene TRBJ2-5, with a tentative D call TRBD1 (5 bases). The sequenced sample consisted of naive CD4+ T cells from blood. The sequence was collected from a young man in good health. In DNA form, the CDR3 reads TGTGCCAGCAGCCGAGTCCCAGGGTGGTGGGAGACCCAGTACTTC. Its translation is CASSRVPGWWETQYF.